This T cell receptor (beta chain) came from a study of CD8+ T cells in alopecia areata. Treatment in this sample: oral pan-JAK inhibitor, 5-10 mg twice daily. V was clipped by 0 bases and J by 3 bases, with 12 bases between them. CDR3 length: 14 amino acids. Germline V gives CDR1 GTSNPN, CDR2 SVGIG (reference sequence). Reverse transcription of extracted RNA yielded cDNA, which provided the sequencing template. The table came from immunoSEQ multiplex PCR; TCRdb's copy has only in-frame clones and leaves some out. The sample contains hundreds of thousands of clones, around 64% of which appear only once.

This chain connects TRBV30 to TRBJ2-7; possible D gene TRBD2, 6 bases. The receptor comes from a human donor with alopecia areata. The starting material was CD4+ T cells sorted from blood, obtained at week 52, from a patient treated with tofacitinib. This chain's CDR3 is CAWSVVAAFYEQYF. Written as DNA, the CDR3 is TGTGCCTGGAGTGTGGTAGCGGCGTTCTACGAGCAGTACTTC.